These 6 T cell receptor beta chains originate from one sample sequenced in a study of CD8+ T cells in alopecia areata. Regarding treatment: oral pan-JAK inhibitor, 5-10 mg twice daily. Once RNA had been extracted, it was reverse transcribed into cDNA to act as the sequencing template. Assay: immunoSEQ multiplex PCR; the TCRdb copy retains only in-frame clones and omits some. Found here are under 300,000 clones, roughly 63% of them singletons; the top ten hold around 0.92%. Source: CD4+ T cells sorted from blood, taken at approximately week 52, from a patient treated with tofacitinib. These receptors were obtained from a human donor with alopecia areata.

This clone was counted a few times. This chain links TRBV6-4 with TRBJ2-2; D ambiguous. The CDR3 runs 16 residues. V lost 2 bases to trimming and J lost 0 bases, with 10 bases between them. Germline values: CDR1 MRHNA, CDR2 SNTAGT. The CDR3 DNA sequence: TGTGCCAGCAGTGACGTATATCGTACGAACACCGGGGAGCTGTTTTTT. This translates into CASSDVYRTNTGELFF.

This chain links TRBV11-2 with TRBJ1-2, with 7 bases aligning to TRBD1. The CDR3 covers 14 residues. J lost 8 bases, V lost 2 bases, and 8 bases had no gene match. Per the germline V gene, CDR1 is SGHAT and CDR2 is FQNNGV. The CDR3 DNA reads TGTGCCAGCAGCTTATCGGGCCAGGGGGTAGGCTACACCTTC. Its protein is CASSLSGQGVGYTF.

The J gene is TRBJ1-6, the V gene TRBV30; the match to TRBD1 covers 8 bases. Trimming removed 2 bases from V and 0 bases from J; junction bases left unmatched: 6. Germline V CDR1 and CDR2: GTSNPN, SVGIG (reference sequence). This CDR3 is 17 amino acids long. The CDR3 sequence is CAWSRDRLSSYNSPLHF. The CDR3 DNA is TGTGCCTGGAGTCGGGACAGGTTGAGCTCCTATAATTCACCCCTCCACTTT.

The CDR3 DNA reads TGTGCCAGCAGCCAATGGGACAGCGGCTACACCTTC. As protein: CASSQWDSGYTF. The rearrangement uses TRBV4-2 and TRBJ1-2, with TRBD1 identical over 7 bases. The CDR3 sequence is 12 residues long. Germline CDR1 reads LGHNA; CDR2 reads YNFKEQ. With V trimmed by 2 bases and J by 8 bases, 2 bases remained unmatched.

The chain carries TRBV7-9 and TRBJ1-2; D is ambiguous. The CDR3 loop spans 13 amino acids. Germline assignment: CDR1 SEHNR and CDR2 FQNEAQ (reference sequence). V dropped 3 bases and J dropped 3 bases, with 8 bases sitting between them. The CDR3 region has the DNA TGTGCCAGCAGCTTCCCGCAGGACTATGGCTACACCTTC. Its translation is CASSFPQDYGYTF.

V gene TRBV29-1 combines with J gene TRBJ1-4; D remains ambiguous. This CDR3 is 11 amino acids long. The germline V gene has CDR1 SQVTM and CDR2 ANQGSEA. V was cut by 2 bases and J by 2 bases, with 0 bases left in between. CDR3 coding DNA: TGCAGCGTTGAAACTAATGAAAAACTGTTTTTT. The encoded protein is CSVETNEKLFF.